This TCR beta chain was identified in a study of CD8+ T cells in alopecia areata. V lost 4 bases to trimming and J lost 8 bases, with 14 bases between them. The CDR3 loop spans 13 amino acids. Germline CDR1 and CDR2: MNHNY and SVGAGI (reference sequence). Treatment meaning: oral pan-JAK inhibitor, 5-10 mg twice daily. RNA extraction was followed by reverse transcription into cDNA, which acted as the sequencing template. Method: immunoSEQ multiplex PCR; TCRdb's copy keeps in-frame clones and lacks some. The sample includes about 120,000 clones, around 56% of them seen just once. The input for sequencing was CD4+ T cells sorted from blood, taken at week 4, from a patient treated with tofacitinib. V gene TRBV6-6 combines with J gene TRBJ1-2; the D is unclear. This clonotype was sampled from a human donor with alopecia areata. This chain's CDR3 is CASSSTRDGGYTF. CDR3 nucleotide sequence: TGTGCCAGCAGTTCTACACGGGATGGGGGCTACACCTTC.